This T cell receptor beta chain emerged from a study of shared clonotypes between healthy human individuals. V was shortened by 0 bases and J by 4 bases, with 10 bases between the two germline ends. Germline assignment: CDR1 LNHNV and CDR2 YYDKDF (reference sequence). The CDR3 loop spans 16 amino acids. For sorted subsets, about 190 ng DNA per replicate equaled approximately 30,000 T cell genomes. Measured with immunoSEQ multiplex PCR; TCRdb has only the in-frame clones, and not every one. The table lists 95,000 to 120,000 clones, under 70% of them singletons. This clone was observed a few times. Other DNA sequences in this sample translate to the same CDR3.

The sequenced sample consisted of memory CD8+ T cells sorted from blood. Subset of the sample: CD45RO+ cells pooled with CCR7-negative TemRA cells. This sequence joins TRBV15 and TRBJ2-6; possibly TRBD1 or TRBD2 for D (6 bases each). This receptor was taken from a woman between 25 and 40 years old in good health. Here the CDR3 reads CATSRERGHGANVLTF. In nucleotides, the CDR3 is TGTGCCACCAGCAGAGAACGGGGGCACGGGGCCAACGTCCTGACTTTC.